This T cell receptor beta chain was recovered during a study of cytomegalovirus exposure and HLA in healthy donors. Whole-study results and caveats: Researchers catalogued some 160 TCR beta chains as cytomegalovirus-associated. For most TCR sequences rarity was the rule, although some public TCRs occurred in many donors. Cytomegalovirus status was reportedly diagnosed by the classifier with high specificity and sensitivity.

Data came from immunoSEQ multiplex PCR; TCRdb stores just in-frame clones and leaves some out. Counted here are tens of thousands of clones, around 96% occurring once; the ten biggest clones make up over 0.7%. Separate from the approximately 600-subject first cohort was the approximately 120-subject validation cohort, to which the donors belonged. A remark on this clone: Its matching antigen is unknown.

CDR1 is MNHNS and CDR2 is SASEGT in the germline V gene. Trimming took 2 bases from V and 0 from J, leaving 8 bases between them. The CDR3 totals 15 residues. The V call is TRBV6-1, the J call TRBJ1-5; no clear D gene. This receptor was taken from a man in his late teens or twenties in good health and CMV-seronegative. Sequenced material: PBMCs. CDR3 protein: CASSEIAASNQPQHF. For the CDR3, the DNA is TGTGCCAGCAGTGAAATTGCGGCTAGCAATCAGCCCCAGCATTTT.